The 7 T cell receptor beta chains reported below all come from one sample, sequenced in a study of glioma-infiltrating T cells. The iRepertoire nested amplicon-rescue multiplex PCR amplified TCR alpha and beta CDR3s from RNA. TCRdb used MiXCR to reprocess the multiplex PCR reads, holding one entry per CDR3 protein. The top ten clones hold about 5.2% of a sample with 150,000 to 200,000 distinct CDR3 sequences, more than 35% of them seen once. The sample comprised glioma tissue, nonneoplastic brain tissue, or PBMCs (not recorded which). The receptor source for this set is a human donor with low-grade glioma or glioblastoma, undergoing nonglioma brain surgery, or in good health (not recorded which).

There are a few counts of this clonotype. The J gene is TRBJ1-5, the V gene TRBV18; D not resolved. This CDR3 region has 12 residues. V lost 5 bases to trimming and J lost 4 bases, with 6 bases between them. The germline V gene has CDR1 KGHSH and CDR2 LQKENI. The chain's CDR3 is CASSTTNQPQHF. DNA of the CDR3: TGTGCCAGCTCAACTACGAATCAGCCCCAGCATTTT. The full variable domain, completed using reference TRBV18 and TRBJ1-5, is NAGVMQNPRHLVRRRGQEARLRCSPMKGHSHVYWYRQLPEEGLKFMVYLQKENIIDESGMPKERFSAEFPKEGPSILRIQQVVRGDSAAYFCASSTTNQPQHFGDGTRLSIL.

Comments on this clonotype: The germline gene is not matched at one end of the junction; a read error may be the cause. The rearrangement joins TRBV27 to TRBJ2-7, with D perhaps assigned TRBD1 or TRBD2 (5 bases each). CDR1 MNHEY and CDR2 SMNVEV come from the germline V gene (reference sequence). This CDR3 has 15 amino acids. CDR3 nucleotides: TGTGCCAGTAGTTTTGGGACCCACTCGCCGAATGAGCAGTACTTC. The encoded protein is CASSFGTHSPNEQYF.

A note on this clonotype: A much larger clonotype is one base distant, so this may be a read error. The chain combines TRBV18 with TRBJ1-5, with unresolved D. CDR1 and CDR2 from the germline V gene are KGHSH and LQKENI. V lost 6 bases, J lost 3 bases, and 6 bases lay in between. This CDR3 has 12 residues. The CDR3 is CASSHTNQPQHF. CDR3 DNA sequence: TGTGCCAGCTCCCACACCAATCAGCCCCAGCATTTT.

Remarks on this clonotype: A read error is possible here, since a much larger clone lies one base away. This chain uses TRBV4-1 with TRBJ2-5; D is ambiguous. Trimming cost V 0 bases and J 12 bases, with 14 bases left between them. CDR3 size: 13 residues. The germline V gene encodes CDR1 MGHRA and CDR2 YSYEKL. This CDR3 reads CASSQDRVVAKYF. As DNA, the CDR3 is TGCGCCAGCAGCCAAGATCGGGTGGTTGCCAAGTACTTC.

Remarks on this clonotype: One end of the junction varies from germline; a read error may be responsible. The chain has TRBV12-3 or TRBV12-4 and TRBJ1-5; 7 nucleotides align to TRBD1. This CDR3 spans 13 amino acids. The chain's CDR3 is CASTGQVNHPQHF. The DNA for the CDR3 is TGTGCCAGCACTGGACAGGTCAATCATCCCCAGCATTTT.

This clonotype was counted a few times. This may stem from a read error, because a much larger clone lies one nucleotide away. V usage is TRBV6-1 and J usage is TRBJ1-1, with D hard to call. The V and J ends lost 4 bases and 6 bases respectively, with 15 bases between them. The germline CDR1 and CDR2 sequences are MNHNS and SASEGT. This CDR3 comprises 14 residues. This CDR3 reads CASSAAGNSAEAFF. The CDR3, as DNA: TGTGCCAGCAGTGCCGCGGGGAACTCAGCTGAAGCTTTCTTT.

This clonotype was picked up many times. The chain recombines TRBV27 with TRBJ2-7; TRBD1 aligns across 8 bases. CDR1 and CDR2 (germline): MNHEY, SMNVEV (reference sequence). With 2 bases clipped from V and 3 bases from J, the junction kept 6 bases outside the gene matches. The CDR3 covers 15 residues. CDR3 loop: CASSLVRGLYYEQYF. DNA for the CDR3: TGTGCCAGCAGTTTAGTCAGGGGGCTTTACTACGAGCAGTACTTC.